This is a list of T cell receptor beta chains from one sample in a study of Ad26.COV2.S vaccination and SARS-CoV-2 variants. Generated by immunoSEQ multiplex PCR, the TCRdb table keeps only in-frame clones and is missing some. The data show hundreds of thousands of clones, around 92% seen once. Here the sequenced sample was peripheral blood, taken in a trial of Ad26.COV2.S vaccine versus placebo. The receptors stem from a person between 18 and 60 years old who received the Ad26.COV2.S COVID-19 vaccine or a placebo. The CDR3 runs from the conserved cysteine through the conserved F or W. The D gene is left open where the match is weak. A row's size may be missing; if present it is once, few, many or a size class.

TRBD1 | once | TRBJ1-3 | TRBV15 | CATSRGGTGSGNTIYF | TGTGCCACCAGCAGAGGTGGGACAGGGTCTGGAAACACCATATATTTT
TRBD1 | . | TRBJ2-4 | TRBV7-8 | CASSFTGALSKNIQYF | TGTGCCAGCAGCTTTACAGGGGCATTATCCAAAAACATTCAGTACTTC
. | . | TRBJ2-7 | TRBV19 | CASSMQGLGYEQYF | TGTGCCAGTAGTATGCAGGGGTTGGGGTACGAGCAGTACTTC
. | . | TRBJ1-5 | TRBV27 | CASSWSGVGNQPQHF | TGTGCCAGCAGTTGGTCAGGGGTTGGCAATCAGCCCCAGCATTTT
. | . | TRBJ1-6 | TRBV7-8 | CASASWGISPLHF | TGTGCCAGCGCTTCGTGGGGAATTTCACCCCTCCACTTT
. | . | TRBJ2-2 | TRBV5-1 | CASSMSGELFF | TGCGCCAGCTCCATGTCCGGGGAGCTGTTTTTT
. | . | TRBJ1-2 | TRBV6-5 | CASSYSIGAFDYGYTF | TGTGCCAGCAGTTACTCGATCGGGGCCTTCGACTATGGCTACACCTTC
. | . | TRBJ2-6 | TRBV19 | CASSIAWNPGSGANVLTF | TGTGCCAGTAGTATAGCCTGGAACCCCGGCTCTGGGGCCAACGTCCTGACTTTC
TRBD2 | . | TRBJ2-3 | TRBV7-8 | CASSPWRLAADTQYF | TGTGCCAGCAGCCCCTGGCGGCTAGCGGCAGATACGCAGTATTTT
. | . | TRBJ2-2 | TRBV9 | CASSVGGGGRAGELFF | TGTGCCAGCAGCGTAGGTGGGGGAGGAAGAGCCGGGGAGCTGTTTTTT
. | . | TRBJ1-5 | TRBV30 | CAWSPETVNQPQHF | TGTGCCTGGAGTCCGGAGACAGTTAATCAGCCCCAGCATTTT
. | once | TRBJ1-5 | TRBV6-1 | CASSEMGGYSNQPQHF | TGTGCCAGCAGTGAAATGGGCGGCTATAGCAATCAGCCCCAGCATTTT
TRBD2 | . | TRBJ2-7 | TRBV5-4 | CASSPGLAGGTYEQYF | TGTGCCAGCAGCCCTGGACTAGCGGGGGGGACCTACGAGCAGTACTTC
. | . | TRBJ1-4 | TRBV7-9 | CASSLVIEEKLFF | TGTGCCAGCAGCTTAGTAATCGAGGAAAAACTGTTTTTT
. | . | TRBJ1-1 | TRBV7-9 | CASSPTQGSNTEAFF | TGTGCCAGCAGCCCGACACAGGGCTCGAACACTGAAGCTTTCTTT
TRBD1 | . | TRBJ1-6 | TRBV9 | CASSDQGETPLHF | TGTGCCAGCAGCGATCAGGGGGAGACACCCCTCCACTTT
. | . | TRBJ1-4 | TRBV30 | CATAPGDEKLFF | TGTGCTACAGCTCCAGGGGATGAAAAACTGTTTTTT
. | . | TRBJ1-2 | TRBV6-5 | CASSYSGVAGYTF | TGTGCCAGCAGTTACTCGGGGGTCGCTGGCTACACCTTC
. | . | TRBJ1-5 | TRBV5-8 | CASSLGQRNQPQHF | TGTGCCAGCAGCTTGGGTCAGAGAAATCAGCCCCAGCATTTT
. | . | TRBJ2-7 | TRBV2 | CASSQTWASYEQYF | TGTGCCAGCAGCCAAACGTGGGCTTCCTACGAGCAGTACTTC
TRBD1 | few | TRBJ1-5 | TRBV7-2 | CASRRTGGHQPQHF | TGTGCCAGCAGACGCACAGGGGGCCATCAGCCCCAGCATTTT
TRBD2 | . | TRBJ2-5 | TRBV29-1 | CSVGTGTSGGETQYF | TGCAGCGTTGGAACCGGGACTAGCGGGGGAGAGACCCAGTACTTC